This T cell receptor beta chain was observed in a study of monozygotic twins with inflammatory bowel disease. General study results and limits: Among twins, concordant and discordant pairs did not differ in repertoire similarity, possibly from limited power. IBD patients had lower TCRbeta diversity (inverse Simpson) than healthy co-twins.

Starting material for each TCR library was roughly 3,300 ng of total RNA. Template switching was used to attach UMIs, which incorporated a 6-nucleotide sample barcode. TCRdb re-called the 5' RACE reads, yielding one record per CDR3 amino acid sequence without DNA. The sample data list a few hundred thousand distinct CDR3 sequences. A note on this clonotype: Antigen unknown.

Germline CDR1 reads MNHEY; CDR2 reads SVGEGT. The CDR3 runs to 15 residues. The sequenced sample consisted of blood. The chain joins TRBV6-2 or TRBV6-3 to TRBJ2-5. The clonotype originates from a human donor with ulcerative colitis or Crohn's disease, or a healthy co-twin of an affected twin (not recorded which). The CDR3: CASSYRPLYQETQYF.